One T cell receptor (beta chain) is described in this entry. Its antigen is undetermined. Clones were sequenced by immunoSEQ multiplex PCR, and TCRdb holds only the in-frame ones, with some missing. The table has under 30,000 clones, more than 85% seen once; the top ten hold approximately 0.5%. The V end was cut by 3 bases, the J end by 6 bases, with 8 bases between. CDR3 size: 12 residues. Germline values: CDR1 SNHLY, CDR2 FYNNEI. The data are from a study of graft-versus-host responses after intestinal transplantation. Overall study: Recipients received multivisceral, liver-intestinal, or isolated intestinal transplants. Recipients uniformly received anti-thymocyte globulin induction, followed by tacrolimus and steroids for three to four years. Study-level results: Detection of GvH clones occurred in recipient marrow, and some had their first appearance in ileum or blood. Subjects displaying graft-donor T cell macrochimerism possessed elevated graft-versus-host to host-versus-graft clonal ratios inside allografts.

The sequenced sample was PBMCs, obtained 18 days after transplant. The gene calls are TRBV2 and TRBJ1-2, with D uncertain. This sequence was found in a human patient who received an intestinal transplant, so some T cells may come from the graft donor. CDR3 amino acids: CASSDKNDGYTF. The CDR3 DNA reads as TGTGCCAGCAGTGACAAGAATGATGGCTACACCTTC. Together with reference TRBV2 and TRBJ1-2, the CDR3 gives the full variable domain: EPEVTQTPSHQVTQMGQEVILRCVPISNHLYFYWYRQILGQKVEFLVSFYNNEISEKSEIFDDQFSVERPDGSNFTLKIRSTKLEDSAMYFCASSDKNDGYTFGSGTRLTVV.